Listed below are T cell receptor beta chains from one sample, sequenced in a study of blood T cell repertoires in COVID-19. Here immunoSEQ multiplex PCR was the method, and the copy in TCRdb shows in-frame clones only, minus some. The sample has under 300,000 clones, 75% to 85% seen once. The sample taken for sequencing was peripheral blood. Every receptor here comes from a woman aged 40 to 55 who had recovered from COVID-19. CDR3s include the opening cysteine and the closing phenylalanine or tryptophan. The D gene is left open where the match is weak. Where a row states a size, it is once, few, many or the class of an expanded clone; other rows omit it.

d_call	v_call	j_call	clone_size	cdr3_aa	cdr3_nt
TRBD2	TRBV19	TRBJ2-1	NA	CASSIVQRGVNNEQFF	TGTGCCAGTAGTATAGTACAGCGGGGGGTAAACAATGAGCAGTTCTTC
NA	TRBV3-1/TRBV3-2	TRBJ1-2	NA	CASSPRDSGGYTF	TGTGCCAGCAGCCCTCGGGACTCCGGGGGCTACACCTTC
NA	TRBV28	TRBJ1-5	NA	CASSLALRGRGGYSNQPQHF	TGTGCCAGCAGTTTGGCTCTTCGAGGAAGGGGGGGATATAGCAATCAGCCCCAGCATTTT
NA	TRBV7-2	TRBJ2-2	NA	CASRLASGELFF	TGTGCCAGCAGGCTCGCGTCTGGGGAGCTGTTTTTT
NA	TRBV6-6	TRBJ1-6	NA	CASSYSRTDSPLHF	TGTGCCAGCAGTTACTCCCGGACAGATTCACCCCTCCACTTT
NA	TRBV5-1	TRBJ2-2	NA	CASSAQGGRNTGELFF	TGCGCCAGCAGCGCACAGGGAGGGCGCAACACCGGGGAGCTGTTTTTT
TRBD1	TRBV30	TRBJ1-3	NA	CAWSTGRGGSSGNTIYF	TGTGCCTGGAGCACAGGACGAGGGGGCAGCTCTGGAAACACCATATATTTT
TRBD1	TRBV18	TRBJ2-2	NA	CASSGQPNTGELFF	TGTGCCAGTTCGGGACAGCCAAACACCGGGGAGCTGTTTTTT
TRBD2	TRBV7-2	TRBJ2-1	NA	CASSPLGGAGVEQFF	TGTGCCAGCAGCCCACTAGGTGGGGCGGGGGTTGAGCAGTTCTTC
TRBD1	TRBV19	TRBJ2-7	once	CASRLDRGSFVEQYF	TGTGCCAGTAGGCTGGACAGGGGATCTTTTGTCGAGCAGTACTTC
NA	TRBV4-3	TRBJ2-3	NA	CASSQVGGGGPQYF	TGCGCCAGCAGCCAAGTAGGGGGCGGGGGGCCGCAGTATTTT
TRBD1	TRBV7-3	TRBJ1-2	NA	CASSLGQGPYGYTF	TGTGCCAGCAGCCTCGGACAGGGGCCCTATGGCTACACCTTC
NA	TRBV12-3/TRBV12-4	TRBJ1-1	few	CASTFWAHPEAFF	TGTGCCAGCACCTTCTGGGCCCACCCTGAAGCTTTCTTT
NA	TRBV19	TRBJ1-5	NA	CASSPGGGRGQPQHF	TGTGCCAGTAGCCCCGGGGGGGGCAGGGGTCAGCCCCAGCATTTT
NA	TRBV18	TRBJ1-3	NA	CASSQSEGQGNTIYF	TGTGCCAGCTCACAATCGGAGGGGCAGGGAAACACCATATATTTT
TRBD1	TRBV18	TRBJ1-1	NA	CASSPGTGLNTEAFF	TGTGCCAGCTCACCAGGGACAGGGCTGAACACTGAAGCTTTCTTT
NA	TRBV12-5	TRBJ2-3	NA	CASASGETSTDTQYF	TGTGCTAGTGCCTCAGGGGAAACTAGCACAGATACGCAGTATTTT
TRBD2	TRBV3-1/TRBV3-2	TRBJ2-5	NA	CASSQVAGGSETQYF	TGTGCCAGCAGCCAAGTGGCGGGGGGAAGTGAGACCCAGTACTTC
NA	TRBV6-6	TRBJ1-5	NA	CASSWGGSQPQHF	TGTGCCAGCAGTTGGGGGGGTAGTCAGCCCCAGCATTTT
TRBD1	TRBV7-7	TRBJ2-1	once	CASSLQTGGINEQFF	TGTGCTAGCAGCCTCCAAACAGGGGGCATCAATGAGCAGTTCTTC
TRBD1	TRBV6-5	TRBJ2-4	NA	CASSRRDSGDNIQYF	TGTGCCAGCAGCCGCCGGGACAGTGGGGATAACATTCAGTACTTC
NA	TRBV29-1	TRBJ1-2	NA	CSVFSYGYTF	TGCAGCGTTTTCTCCTATGGCTACACCTTC
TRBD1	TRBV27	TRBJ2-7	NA	CASSLQLDRVNEQYF	TGTGCCAGCAGTTTACAGCTGGACAGGGTCAACGAGCAGTACTTC